The TCR beta chain under discussion was sequenced for a study of metastatic and nonmetastatic thyroid tumors. The germline CDR1 and CDR2 sequences are MNHNY and SVGAGI (reference sequence). Trimming shortened V by 1 base and J by 7 bases, and 10 bases separated the two germline ends. This CDR3 is 14 amino acids long. MiXCR was used by TCRdb to re-call the PCR reads. The sample lists 15,000 to 20,000 clones, around 13% occurring once. Thyroid surgery was preceded by no treatment in any patient. This clone turned up a few times. The sequencing input was blood. V and J are TRBV6-6 and TRBJ2-2; D ambiguous. This clonotype was obtained from a female donor with papillary thyroid cancer or a benign thyroid nodule (not recorded which). Some clones in this sample may be carry-over from other donors' samples. The CDR3 region is CASSYFRTDGELFF. The DNA for the CDR3 is TGTGCCAGCAGTTACTTCAGGACGGACGGGGAGCTGTTTTTT.